This T cell receptor beta chain is drawn from a study of blood T cell repertoires in COVID-19. In the study overall: There were acute and convalescent COVID-19 samples, and they came from the United States, Italy and Spain. PBMCs, B-cell-depleted T cells, or T cells were the source of the cDNA or gDNA that made up the material.

This CDR3 contains 14 residues. V lost 6 bases and J lost 6, with 19 bases in between. Germline V gene sequence: CDR1 SGHNT, CDR2 YYREEE (reference sequence). In the original processing: The authors estimated nucleated cell counts from reference gene primer amplification. The data were produced by immunoSEQ multiplex PCR, yet TCRdb's version contains in-frame clones alone and is incomplete. The D gene and trimming were derived from the DNA, and the V and J assignments and clone size from that table. The sample records a few hundred thousand clones, about 87% being singletons. The chain combines TRBV5-4 with TRBJ2-7; TRBD2 is a possible D gene (6 bases). The specimen was peripheral blood. The clonotype was recovered from a woman aged 45 to 65 who had recovered from COVID-19. The chain's CDR3 is CASTIGGPNSEQYF. DNA for the CDR3: TGTGCCAGCACCATAGGAGGGCCCAATTCCGAGCAGTACTTC.